This TCR beta chain was profiled in a study of beta chain features in type 1 diabetes. CD45RO/CCR7/CD25/CD127/CD95/CD27 staining was used to isolate CD4+ naive, central memory, regulatory and stem cell-like memory cells by sorting. Germline V gene sequence: CDR1 SGDLS, CDR2 YYNGEE. V was pared by 3 bases and J by 10 bases, with 6 bases of the junction left unmatched. The CDR3 has 13 amino acids. Overall study results and limits: The similarity of naive, central memory and Treg TCRB repertoires appeared greater among patients than among healthy donors.

This clone came up a few times. The antigen remains unidentified. Reverse transcribing all isolated RNA meant expressed TCRB transcripts were sequenced. TCRdb's table, derived via immunoSEQ multiplex PCR, lists solely in-frame clones and lacks some. The sample lists about 320,000 clones; 14% were seen once. The sequence came from a man aged 25 to 40 in good health. This rearrangement joins TRBV9 to TRBJ1-2, with 10 bases aligning to TRBD1. Sequenced sample: central memory CD4+ T cells from blood. The CDR3: CASSGRTGGSYTF. CDR3 bases: TGTGCCAGCAGCGGCCGGACAGGGGGTTCCTACACCTTC.